This TCR beta chain was retrieved from a study of T-cell reconstitution after alpha-beta-depleted transplantation in children. Study-level points and caveats: Newly generated T cells supplied most T-cell counts and diversity one year post-transplant.

Comments on this clonotype: Antigen: not known.

Unique molecular identifiers were incorporated during preparation of the TCRbeta library. TCRdb reprocessed the PCR reads with MiXCR, giving one entry per CDR3 protein. The top ten hold 5% of the sample, which has approximately 800,000 distinct CDR3 sequences, 16% seen once. This CDR3 contains 11 residues. Germline V gene lookup returns CDR1 SQVTM and CDR2 ANQGSEA. The V gene is TRBV29-1, the J gene TRBJ2-1; tentatively, D is TRBD2 (5 bases). The sample was PBMCs, mostly from graft donor cells, taken 360 days after TCRalphabeta/CD19-depleted stem cell transplant. The sequence was obtained from a male patient younger than 18 who had a stem cell transplant for acute lymphoblastic leukemia, so the T cells may come from the graft donor. DNA for the CDR3: TGCAGTCAGACTACCTACAATGAGCAGTTCTTC. Its translation: CSQTTYNEQFF.